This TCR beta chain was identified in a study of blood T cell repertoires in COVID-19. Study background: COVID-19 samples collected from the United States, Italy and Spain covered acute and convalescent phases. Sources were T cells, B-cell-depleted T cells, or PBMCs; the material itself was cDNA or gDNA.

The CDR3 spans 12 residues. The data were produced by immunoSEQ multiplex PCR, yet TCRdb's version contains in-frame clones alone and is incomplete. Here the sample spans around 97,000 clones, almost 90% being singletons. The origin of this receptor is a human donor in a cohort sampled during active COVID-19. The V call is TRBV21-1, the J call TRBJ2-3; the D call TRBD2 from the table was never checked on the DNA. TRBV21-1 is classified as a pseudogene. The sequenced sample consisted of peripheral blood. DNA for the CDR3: TGTGCCAGCAGCCCCCGGGGATTTCCTCAGTATTTT. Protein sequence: CASSPRGFPQYF.